This T cell receptor (beta chain) was identified in a study of naive and memory T cell subsets. Study-wide points: Potentially, T cell activation and differentiation skew this RNA-based measurement.

Whole-blood samples were around 2.5 ml of peripheral blood from healthy adult volunteers. An oligonucleotide containing a UMI was ligated to the 3' end of TCR cDNA. CDR3 size: 17 residues. Germline V gene sequence: CDR1 SGHTA, CDR2 FQGNSA. V was pared by 1 base and J by 2 bases, with 15 bases between. On this clonotype: Antigen specificity is unknown.

For blood and skin samples, reverse transcription used TCR alpha and beta constant primers. TCRdb redid the calling of the 5' RACE reads with MiXCR, one entry per CDR3 protein. The repertoire consists of more than 20,000 distinct CDR3 sequences, with around 25% occurring once and the leading ten covering over 1.5%. This chain links TRBV7-2 with TRBJ2-1, with a possible D match to TRBD1 (6 bases). This clonotype originated in a female donor in good health. The CDR3, as DNA: TGTGCCAGCAGCTTAGATGTTTGGCAGGGGACCTACAATGAGCAGTTCTTC. Its protein is CASSLDVWQGTYNEQFF.